The TCR beta chain under discussion was sequenced for a study of control samples from healthy donors and cancer patients. This CDR3 spans 13 amino acids. Method: immunoSEQ multiplex PCR; TCRdb's copy keeps in-frame clones and lacks some. Of around 85,000 clones detected, around nine tenths appear once; the ten largest clones hold 7.6%. The sample comprised blood. The J gene is TRBJ1-3, the V gene TRBV21-1. TRBV21-1 is flagged as a pseudogene. The receptor was derived from an older woman in good health. The CDR3 sequence is CARPGPSGNTIYF. CDR3 in DNA: TGTGCCAGACCGGGACCCTCTGGAAACACCATATATTTT.